This T cell receptor beta chain was profiled in a study of shared clonotypes between healthy human individuals. Comments on this clone: Its target is unknown.

Germline V gene sequence: CDR1 SGDLS, CDR2 YYNGEE. This CDR3 has 15 residues. Between the trimmed V and J ends, which lost 0 bases and 2 bases, there was a span of 12 bases. Whole-study results and caveats: Around 5% of naive CD4 clonotypes were common to a few donors. Sequencing of the sorted subsets was shown by rarefaction to be incomplete despite large depth.

The naive CD8 fraction comprised CD45RO-negative cells positively selected for CCR7 and excluded terminally differentiated effector memory CD45RA+ cells. Free of recent acute infections or vaccinations, the donors were healthy HIV-negative adults. In the original workflow: Sequence data from immunoSEQ were junction-only and lacked quality scores; consequently, filtering differed. The protocol was immunoSEQ multiplex PCR, while the TCRdb copy is restricted to in-frame clones and leaves out a portion. V, J and clone size reflect that table, while D and trimming were determined from the DNA. The data contain approximately 2,200,000 clones, 85% to 95% of them singletons.

The J gene is TRBJ2-7, the V gene TRBV9; possible D gene TRBD2, 6 bases. The sequencing input was naive CD8+ T cells from PBMCs. The TCR was taken from a man aged 18 to 30 in good health. Some clones in this sample may be carry-over from other donors' samples. The CDR3 region has the DNA TGTGCCAGCAGCGTAGGGTCTAGCGCTGCCTACGAGCAGTACTTC. Translating gives CASSVGSSAAYEQYF.